The 31 T cell receptor beta chains presented below share a single source sample, sequenced in a study of blood T cell repertoires in COVID-19 (TCRdb year 2020). Library construction relied on the immunoSEQ multiplex PCR assay. TCRdb's version of the immuneACCESS table is confined to in-frame rearrangements and falls short of the full clone set. An unresolved V gene accounts for under half of the shortfall where checked; the remainder is of unknown origin. Recorded for this sample are roughly 200,000 clones; more than 70% of them occurred a single time. Roughly 8.2% of the sample lies in the top ten. The sample consisted of peripheral blood. Receptors were obtained from a woman aged 60 to 75 with acute or convalescent COVID-19.

The V call is TRBV19, the J call TRBJ1-5, with 8 bases aligning to TRBD1. The CDR3 length is 16 residues. J gave up 5 bases and V 1 base, and 7 bases lay outside the gene matches. Germline CDR1 is LNHDA and CDR2 is SQIVND (reference sequence). This CDR3 is CASSIGQRTGYQPQHF. The CDR3 DNA is TGTGCCAGTAGTATAGGCCAGAGGACAGGGTATCAGCCCCAGCATTTT.

A few counts support this clone. J is TRBJ1-1 and V is TRBV14; 7 bases match TRBD1. Trimming at V came to 2 bases and at J to 4 bases, leaving 10 bases not matched to a gene. The CDR3 consists of 16 residues. The germline gives CDR1 SGHDN, CDR2 FVKESK. DNA for the CDR3: TGTGCCAGCAGCCAAACAGGGGAAGTTAGTGGCACTGAAGCTTTCTTT. Protein product: CASSQTGEVSGTEAFF.

The chain carries TRBV28 and TRBJ2-4; 7 bases fit TRBD1. The CDR3 has 16 residues. Germline CDR1 MDHEN, CDR2 SYDVKM. The V gene end was trimmed by 8 bases and the J gene end by 0 bases; junction bases not matched to a gene: 10. CDR3 sequence reads: CASGSGTALAKNIQYF. DNA of the CDR3: TGTGCCAGCGGCTCCGGGACAGCCCTAGCCAAAAACATTCAGTACTTC.

This chain links TRBV11-1 with TRBJ2-5; 7 bases fit TRBD1. The J segment lost 6 bases and the V segment lost 5 bases, leaving 12 bases of the junction unmatched. CDR1 is SGHAT, CDR2 FQDESV, per germline (reference sequence). CDR3 length equals 15 residues. The CDR3 DNA reads as TGTGCCAGCAGCCAGGGGGTGGAGCGTATGAAGACCCAGTACTTC. Translated: CASSQGVERMKTQYF. Combining the CDR3 with reference TRBV11-1 and TRBJ2-5 gives the whole variable domain EAEVAQSPRYKITEKSQAVAFWCDPISGHATLYWYRQILGQGPELLVQFQDESVVDDSQLPKDRFSAERLKGVDSTLKIQPAELGDSAMYLCASSQGVERMKTQYFGPGTRLLVL.

The chain carries TRBV24-1 and TRBJ1-2; D is possibly TRBD1 (6 bases). Trimming stripped 3 bases from V and 4 bases from J, with 14 bases between. The CDR3 sequence is 15 residues long. Germline values: CDR1 KGHDR, CDR2 SFDVKD. CDR3 DNA: TGTGCCACCAGTGATCCCCAGCTGGGGGCCTATGGCTACACCTTC. It yields the protein CATSDPQLGAYGYTF.

V is TRBV27 and J is TRBJ2-1; 10 positions agree with TRBD2. V lost 6 bases and J lost 5; bases outside the gene matches: 7. The CDR3 runs 15 residues. Per germline, CDR1 MNHEY and CDR2 SMNVEV (reference sequence). In DNA form, the CDR3 reads TGTGCCAGCAGACAAGCGGGAGGGCCCCACAATGAGCAGTTCTTC. Protein: CASRQAGGPHNEQFF.

V gene TRBV5-8 combines with J gene TRBJ2-2; 7 nucleotides match TRBD1. The CDR3 length is 15 residues. The trim removed 3 bases at V and 2 bases at J, leaving 4 bases unmatched. The germline CDR1 and CDR2 sequences are SGHTS and YDEGEE. The DNA for the CDR3 is TGTGCCAGCAGCTCGGGACAGCTTAACACCGGGGAGCTGTTTTTT. Protein product: CASSSGQLNTGELFF.

This chain joins TRBV27 and TRBJ1-2; D is perhaps TRBD1 (5 bases). V lost 2 bases to trimming and J lost 3 bases, with 7 bases between them. CDR1 and CDR2 (germline): MNHEY, SMNVEV (reference sequence). This CDR3 comprises 13 residues. CDR3 loop: CASSLGAHYGYTF. CDR3 DNA: TGTGCCAGCAGTTTAGGGGCCCACTATGGCTACACCTTC.

This clone was picked up a small number of times. V gene TRBV11-3 combines with J gene TRBJ2-2; TRBD1 matches at 10 bases. V dropped 4 bases and J dropped 3; count of bases not matched to a gene: 2. There are 15 residues in the CDR3. Germline V gene sequence: CDR1 SGHNT, CDR2 YENEEA. The chain's CDR3 is CASSYGQGDTGELFF. CDR3 coding DNA: TGTGCCAGCAGCTACGGACAGGGGGACACCGGGGAGCTGTTTTTT.

The gene calls are TRBV29-1 and TRBJ1-1; possibly TRBD1 for D (5 bases). Per the germline V gene, CDR1 is SQVTM and CDR2 is ANQGSEA. The CDR3 contains 11 residues. V shed 7 bases and J shed 5 bases, with 11 bases lying between them. The CDR3 region is CSAAGITEAFF. The CDR3 DNA follows: TGCAGCGCCGCAGGGATTACTGAAGCTTTCTTT.

The rearrangement links TRBV7-2 to TRBJ2-1; a weak D match, TRBD2 (6 bases). V was pared by 1 base and J by 15 bases, with 19 bases between. This CDR3 comprises 14 residues. The germline V gene encodes CDR1 SGHTA and CDR2 FQGNSA. The chain's CDR3 is CASSLVAGPEGPFF. The CDR3 coding sequence is TGTGCCAGCAGCTTAGTCGCGGGACCTGAGGGTCCGTTCTTC.

In the case of this clone: Additional DNA sequences in this sample encode the identical CDR3. The V call is TRBV18, the J call TRBJ2-3; D gene ambiguous. This CDR3 comprises 12 residues. The V end was cut by 2 bases, the J end by 5 bases, with 5 bases between. Germline V gives CDR1 KGHSH, CDR2 LQKENI. As DNA, the CDR3 is TGTGCCAGCTCACCAACGGGAGATACGCAGTATTTT. Translation gives CASSPTGDTQYF.

This chain uses TRBV27 with TRBJ2-1, with 9 bases fitting TRBD2. The CDR3 sequence is 12 residues long. Trimming removed 9 bases from V and 10 bases from J; junction bases left unmatched: 7. The V gene's germline CDR1 is MNHEY and CDR2 SMNVEV (reference sequence). The CDR3 bases are TGTGCCAGGTTCGCGGGAGGGAAAGAGCAGTTCTTC. Its translation is CARFAGGKEQFF.

J is TRBJ2-1 and V is TRBV2; TRBD2 matches 11 bases. V shed 1 base and J 10 bases; nucleotides not matched to a gene: 9. From germline, CDR1 is SNHLY and CDR2 FYNNEI. CDR3 size: 16 residues. Here the CDR3 DNA reads TGTGCCAGCAGTGAAGGCGCCCTAGCGGGAGGCGGGGAGCAGTTCTTC. Translated, it gives CASSEGALAGGGEQFF.

J is TRBJ2-3 and V is TRBV24-1, with TRBD2 identical over 8 bases. The CDR3 is 16 amino acids. V lost 5 bases, J lost 2 bases, and 8 bases stayed unmatched. Germline CDR1 is KGHDR and CDR2 is SFDVKD. CDR3 sequence: CATSVPSGSVTDTQYF. The CDR3, as DNA: TGTGCCACCAGTGTACCCAGCGGGAGTGTCACAGATACGCAGTATTTT.

The chain couples TRBV4-1 to TRBJ2-7, with D perhaps TRBD1 (7 bases). Germline CDR1 and CDR2: MGHRA and YSYEKL. Trimming shortened V by 2 bases and J by 6 bases, and 11 bases separated the two germline ends. CDR3 length equals 13 residues. CDR3 sequence reads: CASSQPGGGEQYF. The DNA for the CDR3 is TGCGCCAGCAGCCAACCAGGGGGAGGCGAGCAGTACTTC.

V is TRBV29-1 and J is TRBJ1-5; 10 bases are a match to TRBD1. Trimming at V came to 5 bases and at J to 6 bases, leaving 10 bases not matched to a gene. Germline V gene sequence: CDR1 SQVTM, CDR2 ANQGSEA. CDR3 length: 15 amino acids. CDR3 sequence reads: CSVPPGQGWCQPQHF. In nucleotides, the CDR3 is TGCAGCGTTCCACCGGGACAGGGGTGGTGTCAGCCCCAGCATTTT.

This chain uses TRBV7-9 with TRBJ1-4, with a weak D call TRBD1 (5 bases). The CDR3 covers 15 residues. Germline CDR1 and CDR2: SEHNR and FQNEAQ (reference sequence). The V end was cut by 8 bases, the J end by 5 bases, with 18 bases between. This chain's CDR3 is CASRKGSTLNEKLFF. CDR3 nucleotides: TGTGCCAGCCGCAAGGGGTCCACATTAAATGAAAAACTGTTTTTT.

The chain has TRBV2 and TRBJ2-1; 8 nucleotides line up with TRBD2. Germline loops: CDR1 SNHLY, CDR2 FYNNEI. The trim removed 7 bases at V and 4 bases at J, leaving 9 bases unmatched. The CDR3 covers 15 residues. CDR3 bases: TGTGCCAGCAACCAGGGGCCTAGCGGGTACAATGAGCAGTTCTTC. This sequence encodes CASNQGPSGYNEQFF.

This sequence joins TRBV4-2 and TRBJ1-2; TRBD1 matches at 7 bases. CDR1 is LGHNA and CDR2 is YNFKEQ in the germline V gene. Trimming cost V 4 bases and J 8 bases; bases outside gene matches: 4. This CDR3 is 12 amino acids long. CDR3 DNA: TGTGCCAGCAGCCGACAGGGTGGGGGCTACACCTTC. Its translation is CASSRQGGGYTF.

The chain has TRBV5-6 and TRBJ1-2; D is uncertain. This CDR3 spans 15 amino acids. Trimming pared 4 bases from V and 3 bases from J, leaving 16 bases between. In germline, CDR1 is SGHDT, CDR2 YYEEEE. The CDR3 nucleotides are TGTGCCAGCAGCCGAGGTCCTGTGGGTGACTATGGCTACACCTTC. It yields the protein CASSRGPVGDYGYTF.

The chain links TRBV5-1 to TRBJ2-2; 10 positions match TRBD2. V shed 6 bases, J shed 6 bases, and the junction held 17 bases outside the gene matches. Germline values: CDR1 SGHRS, CDR2 YFSETQ. CDR3 length: 18 residues. The CDR3, as DNA: TGCGCCAGCAAGCATGGGGCTGGCCTAGCGGGAGCCGCCGGGGAGCTGTTTTTT. Its protein is CASKHGAGLAGAAGELFF.

The chain uses TRBV21-1 and TRBJ1-5. TRBV21-1 corresponds to a pseudogene. There are 14 residues in the CDR3. In DNA form, the CDR3 reads TGTGCCAGCAGCAAAGCTCCGGGAAATCAGCCCCAGCATTTT. It translates to CASSKAPGNQPQHF.

V gene TRBV11-2 combines with J gene TRBJ2-7, with TRBD1 matching 8 bases. The CDR3 has 19 amino acids. The germline CDR1 and CDR2 sequences are SGHAT and FQNNGV. The V and J ends lost 3 bases and 0 bases, in that order; junction bases with no gene match: 16. The CDR3 DNA follows: TGTGCCAGCAGCTTTTTCTCTACTGCAGGGGGCGGTCCCTCCTACGAGCAGTACGTC. Translation: CASSFFSTAGGGPSYEQYV.

The chain joins TRBV5-1 to TRBJ1-1; 10 bases fit TRBD1. Trimming at V came to 4 bases and at J to 2 bases, leaving 5 bases not matched to a gene. This CDR3 is built from 15 residues. CDR1 SGHRS and CDR2 YFSETQ come from the germline V gene. CDR3 amino acids: CASSKGQGLNTEAFF. CDR3 coding DNA: TGCGCCAGCAGCAAGGGACAGGGGTTAAACACTGAAGCTTTCTTT. The complete variable domain, with remaining parts taken from reference TRBV5-1 and TRBJ1-1, reads KAGVTQTPRYLIKTRGQQVTLSCSPISGHRSVSWYQQTPGQGLQFLFEYFSETQRNKGNFPGRFSGRQFSNSRSEMNVSTLELGDSALYLCASSKGQGLNTEAFFGQGTRLTVV.

This clone was found once. The chain recombines TRBV6-5 with TRBJ1-2, with D perhaps matching TRBD1 (6 bases). The CDR3 length is 15 residues. The V gene lost 5 bases and the J gene lost 2 bases, with 15 bases spanning the gap. CDR1 MNHEY and CDR2 SVGAGI come from the germline V gene. The DNA for the CDR3 is TGTGCCAGCAGTCCCGGACAGCCAGTCAACTATGGCTACACCTTC. Its translation is CASSPGQPVNYGYTF.

The CDR3 spells CASSQEGGETQYF. The CDR3 DNA follows: TGTGCCAGCAGCCAAGAAGGCGGAGAGACCCAGTACTTC. The chain uses TRBV14 and TRBJ2-5; the D is unclear. The CDR3 is 13 amino acids. Germline-derived CDR1 and CDR2 are SGHDN and FVKESK. With 0 bases removed from V and 4 bases from J, the gap between germline ends came to 6 bases. The complete variable domain, with remaining parts taken from reference TRBV14 and TRBJ2-5, reads EAGVTQFPSHSVIEKGQTVTLRCDPISGHDNLYWYRRVMGKEIKFLLHFVKESKQDESGMPNNRFLAERTGGTYSTLKVQPAELEDSGVYFCASSQEGGETQYFGPGTRLLVL.

J is TRBJ2-1 and V is TRBV7-3; TRBD2 aligns across 9 bases. The CDR3 has 18 residues. V gave up 5 bases and J gave up 4 bases; unmatched junction bases: 15. CDR1 and CDR2 (germline): SGHTA, FQGTGA. This chain's CDR3 is CASSPKRSSGNSYNEQFF. The CDR3 region has the DNA TGTGCCAGCAGCCCAAAACGGTCTAGCGGGAATAGTTACAATGAGCAGTTCTTC.

The chain couples TRBV19 to TRBJ1-5; the match to TRBD1 covers 10 bases. The CDR3 has 15 amino acids. V was pared by 6 bases and J by 6 bases, with 8 bases of the junction left unmatched. Germline V CDR1 and CDR2: LNHDA, SQIVND (reference sequence). The CDR3 region has the DNA TGTGCCAGTAGACGACAGGGGGCGGGTAGTCAGCCCCAGCATTTT. Its protein is CASRRQGAGSQPQHF.

The chain links TRBV7-2 to TRBJ1-2; D is perhaps TRBD1 (6 bases). This CDR3 has 14 amino acids. Trimming took 1 base from V and 8 from J, leaving 14 bases between them. In germline, CDR1 is SGHTA, CDR2 FQGNSA. The CDR3 bases are TGTGCCAGCAGCTTAGATTTGGGGGCTAGAGGCTACACCTTC. Protein sequence: CASSLDLGARGYTF.

The genes are TRBV4-1 and TRBJ2-7; 9 bases fit TRBD1. The CDR3 totals 16 residues. Germline assignment: CDR1 MGHRA and CDR2 YSYEKL. The ends lost 3 bases at V and 5 bases at J; junction bases unmatched: 11. The CDR3 DNA sequence: TGCGCCAGCAGCCAGGGCGTGACAGGGGGAATCCACGAGCAGTACTTC. Its protein is CASSQGVTGGIHEQYF.